The 24 T cell receptor beta chains below all came from one sample that was sequenced in a study of T cells in Graves' hyperthyroidism and ophthalmopathy. The source material, RNA transcripts, was used to amplify TCR beta CDR3 regions. TCR CDR3 underwent first-round RT-PCR with the HTBI primer set. TCRdb fed the multiplex PCR reads into MiXCR, producing one record per CDR3 protein. The sample lists more than 450,000 distinct CDR3 sequences, 12% to 15% occurring once. Sequenced input: blood. The origin of the receptors is a woman aged 40 to 49 with Graves' hyperthyroidism.

Ten or more counts support this clonotype. In DNA form, the CDR3 reads TGTGCCAGCGGGCCTGGGCGGGAGTTGTTAAGAGATACGCAGTATTTT. Residues: CASGPGRELLRDTQYF. V and J are TRBV6-1 and TRBJ2-3, with 7 bases fitting TRBD2. This CDR3 is built from 16 residues. V lost 8 bases to trimming and J lost 5 bases; unmatched junction nucleotides: 16. Germline CDR1 is MNHNS and CDR2 is SASEGT.

At least ten counts were recorded for this clonotype. V gene TRBV5-1 combines with J gene TRBJ2-1; maybe TRBD2 (6 bases). Germline CDR1 SGHRS, CDR2 YFSETQ. The CDR3 has 14 amino acids. With 5 bases removed from V and 5 bases from J, the gap between germline ends came to 14 bases. The CDR3: CASREEGPHNEQFF. CDR3 DNA: TGCGCCAGCAGGGAGGAGGGCCCTCACAATGAGCAGTTCTTC.

This clonotype has just a few counts. The chain recombines TRBV18 with TRBJ1-1; TRBD1 might be the D (6 bases). V gave up 6 bases and J gave up 5 bases, with 16 bases separating them. CDR1 KGHSH and CDR2 LQKENI come from the germline V gene. This CDR3 is built from 14 residues. The CDR3 protein is CASSPNGGWTEAFF. The CDR3 nucleotides are TGTGCCAGCTCCCCTAATGGGGGCTGGACTGAAGCTTTCTTT.

The V gene is TRBV6-2 or TRBV6-3, the J gene TRBJ1-5, with 8 bases identical to TRBD1. CDR3 size: 15 residues. Germline CDR1 MNHEY, CDR2 SVGEGT. J lost 9 bases, V lost 0 bases, and 7 bases had no gene match. Here the CDR3 DNA reads TGTGCCAGCAGTTACTCGTCAGGGGGCGCGAGGCCCCAGCATTTT. Translated, it gives CASSYSSGGARPQHF.

This clonotype came up many times. This CDR3 reads CASSLLAGTISGNTIYF. The CDR3 DNA is TGTGCCAGCAGTTTATTGGCAGGGACGATCTCTGGAAACACCATATATTTT. The chain is built from TRBV28 and TRBJ1-3; the D gene is possibly TRBD1 (5 bases). Trimming removed 1 base at V and 0 bases at J, with 13 bases between. Germline-derived CDR1 and CDR2 are MDHEN and SYDVKM. The CDR3 consists of 17 residues.

V usage is TRBV10-3 and J usage is TRBJ1-6; D is perhaps TRBD1 (5 bases). V was cut by 6 bases and J by 10 bases, with 16 bases left in between. CDR1 is ENHRY, CDR2 SYGVKD, per germline. The CDR3 totals 14 residues. CDR3 protein: CAIRPGAEGSPLHF. The CDR3 DNA is TGTGCCATCAGACCCGGGGCGGAGGGGTCACCCCTCCACTTT.

In its sample, this clonotype was seen many times. The chain uses TRBV2 and TRBJ2-1; 10 bases map to TRBD2. CDR3 length equals 15 residues. From germline, CDR1 is SNHLY and CDR2 FYNNEI. The V and J ends lost 3 bases and 5 bases, in that order; junction bases with no gene match: 4. The CDR3 DNA follows: TGTGCCAGCAGTGATAGACTAGCGGGTCACAATGAGCAGTTCTTC. Amino acid sequence: CASSDRLAGHNEQFF.

V gene TRBV20-1 combines with J gene TRBJ2-1; TRBD2 agrees at 8 bases. The CDR3 totals 17 residues. Germline V gives CDR1 DFQATT, CDR2 SNEGSKA (reference sequence). Trimming at V came to 6 bases and at J to 8 bases, leaving 21 bases not matched to a gene. CDR3 loop: CSAALPLSGSFVHEQFF. The CDR3 region has the DNA TGCAGTGCCGCCCTTCCACTAAGCGGGAGCTTCGTTCATGAGCAGTTCTTC.

This clonotype has at least ten counts. The rearrangement links TRBV20-1 to TRBJ2-5, with 7 bases matching TRBD2. The CDR3 sequence is 13 residues long. The J segment lost 4 bases and the V segment lost 3 bases, leaving 5 bases of the junction unmatched. Germline lookup yields CDR1 DFQATT and CDR2 SNEGSKA (reference sequence). The CDR3 DNA reads TGCAGTGCTAGTCGGGAGGTCCCAGAGACCCAGTACTTC. Residues: CSASREVPETQYF.

The table lists this clonotype with many counts. This chain uses TRBV30 with TRBJ1-4, with D unresolved. The germline gives CDR1 GTSNPN, CDR2 SVGIG (reference sequence). The V gene lost 2 bases and the J gene lost 8 bases, with 9 bases spanning the gap. The CDR3 has 12 amino acids. CDR3 sequence reads: CAWSSTNEKLFF. In DNA form, the CDR3 reads TGTGCCTGGAGTAGCACAAACGAAAAACTGTTTTTT. Variable domain in full (rest from reference TRBV30 and TRBJ1-4): SQTIHQWPATLVQPVGSPLSLECTVEGTSNPNLYWYRQAAGRGLQLLFYSVGIGQISSEVPQNLSASRPQDRQFILSSKKLLLSDSGFYLCAWSSTNEKLFFGSGTQLSVL.

The chain joins TRBV4-1 to TRBJ1-6; D possibly corresponds to TRBD1 (5 bases). This CDR3 contains 16 residues. Germline V gene sequence: CDR1 MGHRA, CDR2 YSYEKL. V lost 4 bases, J lost 4 bases, and 14 bases lay in between. In nucleotides, the CDR3 is TGCGCCAGCAGCCTGACAGCAGACGTTTATAATTCACCCCTCCACTTT. It yields the protein CASSLTADVYNSPLHF.

This clonotype appeared many times. The genes are TRBV10-2 and TRBJ2-7; tentative D call: TRBD1 (5 bases). Trimming stripped 2 bases from V and 3 bases from J, with 8 bases between. The germline V gene has CDR1 WSHSY and CDR2 SAAADI. The CDR3 has 13 residues. The CDR3 loop is CASSEDRFYEQYF. The DNA for the CDR3 is TGCGCCAGCAGTGAGGACAGATTCTACGAGCAGTACTTC.

This clonotype has ten or more counts. J is TRBJ2-7 and V is TRBV27, with TRBD2 matching over 7 bases. In germline, CDR1 is MNHEY, CDR2 SMNVEV (reference sequence). The CDR3 has 13 residues. Germline trimming cut 3 bases from V and 5 bases from J; bases unmatched to any gene: 4. CDR3 amino acids: CASSFAGANEQYF. DNA of the CDR3: TGTGCCAGCAGTTTTGCGGGAGCTAACGAGCAGTACTTC.

This clonotype was picked up many times. The chain's CDR3 is CASSRNSYNEQFF. The CDR3 DNA follows: TGTGCCAGCAGTCGGAACTCCTACAATGAGCAGTTCTTC. This rearrangement joins TRBV7-3 to TRBJ2-1; D unresolved. CDR1 is SGHTA, CDR2 FQGTGA, per germline. This CDR3 is built from 13 residues. V was clipped by 6 bases and J by 0 bases, with 6 bases between them.

The V gene is TRBV15, the J gene TRBJ2-1; 7 nucleotides line up with TRBD2. CDR3 length equals 16 residues. V lost 0 bases, J lost 4 bases, and 6 bases stayed unmatched. Germline CDR1 is LNHNV and CDR2 is YYDKDF (reference sequence). Here the CDR3 DNA reads TGTGCCACCAGCAGAGATAGGGCTAGCGGTTACAATGAGCAGTTCTTC. Its translation is CATSRDRASGYNEQFF.

This clonotype has at least ten counts. The V gene is TRBV7-3, the J gene TRBJ2-7; 8 bases fit TRBD2. Germline CDR1 reads SGHTA; CDR2 reads FQGTGA. With 2 bases clipped from V and 2 bases from J, the junction kept 5 bases outside the gene matches. The CDR3 loop spans 15 amino acids. The CDR3 nucleotides read TGTGCCAGCAGCTTAGGGTCCGGGGGGGCCTACGAGCAGTACTTC. Its translation: CASSLGSGGAYEQYF. The whole variable domain, filled in from reference TRBV7-3 and TRBJ2-7, reads GAGVSQTPSNKVTEKGKYVELRCDPISGHTALYWYRQSLGQGPEFLIYFQGTGAADDSGLPNDRFFAVRPEGSVSTLKIQRTERGDSAVYLCASSLGSGGAYEQYFGPGTRLTVT.

The sample holds many counts of this clonotype. The J gene is TRBJ2-3, the V gene TRBV3-1; perhaps TRBD2 as D (6 bases). CDR3 length equals 15 residues. V gave up 2 bases and J gave up 0 bases, with 9 bases separating them. Germline V gene sequence: CDR1 LGHDT, CDR2 YNNKEL (reference sequence). The CDR3 region is CASSQTGLSTDTQYF. CDR3 nucleotide sequence: TGTGCCAGCAGCCAAACGGGACTCAGCACAGATACGCAGTATTTT.

This clonotype was recorded many times. The chain uses TRBV6-6 and TRBJ1-2; possible D gene TRBD1, 6 bases. V was clipped by 2 bases and J by 2 bases, with 12 bases between them. Looked up from germline, CDR1 is MNHNY and CDR2 is SVGAGI (reference sequence). The CDR3 has 15 amino acids. Written as DNA, the CDR3 is TGTGCCAGCAGTTACGACGGACAGCCCAACTATGGCTACACCTTC. Protein product: CASSYDGQPNYGYTF.

The table lists this clonotype with many counts. The chain carries TRBV2 and TRBJ2-7; D is unresolved. Trimming left V 8 bases short and J 2 bases short, with 7 bases between. From germline, CDR1 is SNHLY and CDR2 FYNNEI. There are 11 residues in the CDR3. Written as DNA, the CDR3 is TGTGCCAGCGGTAGCACCTACGAGCAGTACTTC. Its translation is CASGSTYEQYF.

This clonotype was detected many times. The V gene is TRBV24-1, the J gene TRBJ2-2; TRBD2 is a possible D gene (6 bases). CDR1 and CDR2 (germline): KGHDR, SFDVKD. The CDR3 covers 15 residues. Trimming shortened V by 5 bases and J by 4 bases, and 13 bases separated the two germline ends. DNA of the CDR3: TGTGCCACCAGTGTAGGCCCGCGGGGCACCGGGGAGCTGTTTTTT. Amino acids: CATSVGPRGTGELFF.

This clonotype was observed many times. V is TRBV6-1 and J is TRBJ1-1, with 7 bases that match TRBD1. The CDR3 runs to 15 residues. With 3 bases clipped from V and 0 bases from J, the junction kept 4 bases outside the gene matches. Germline CDR1 reads MNHNS; CDR2 reads SASEGT. CDR3: CASSDVGTVNTEAFF. CDR3 sequence (DNA): TGTGCCAGCAGTGATGTCGGGACAGTGAACACTGAAGCTTTCTTT.

At least ten counts were recorded for this clonotype. This rearrangement joins TRBV3-1 to TRBJ2-1; 11 nucleotides line up with TRBD2. The junction had 6 bases not matched to a gene; V was cut back by 1 base and J by 4 bases. CDR3 size: 17 residues. Germline V gene lookup returns CDR1 LGHDT and CDR2 YNNKEL (reference sequence). CDR3 sequence reads: CASSQAELAGGYNEQFF. For the CDR3, the DNA is TGTGCCAGCAGCCAAGCGGAGCTAGCGGGAGGTTACAATGAGCAGTTCTTC.

This clonotype turned up a few times. The chain joins TRBV19 to TRBJ1-2, with 9 bases aligning to TRBD1. V shed 6 bases, J shed 3 bases, and the junction held 8 bases outside the gene matches. There are 15 residues in the CDR3. Looked up from germline, CDR1 is LNHDA and CDR2 is SQIVND (reference sequence). CDR3: CASRQMTGGDYGYTF. CDR3 sequence (DNA): TGTGCCAGTAGACAGATGACAGGGGGTGACTATGGCTACACCTTC.

At least ten counts were recorded for this clonotype. The genes are TRBV27 and TRBJ2-1; the match to TRBD2 covers 7 bases. The length of the CDR3 is 16 residues. V trimming: 2 bases; J trimming: 3 bases; junction bases outside the gene matches: 7. Germline assignment: CDR1 MNHEY and CDR2 SMNVEV (reference sequence). The CDR3 spells CASSLGGSPVYNEQFF. The CDR3 DNA reads TGTGCCAGCAGTTTAGGCGGGAGCCCCGTCTACAATGAGCAGTTCTTC.